A selection of T cell receptor beta chains follows, all from one sample in a study of beta chain features in type 1 diabetes. Repertoires were generated with immunoSEQ multiplex PCR, while TCRdb's copy carries only in-frame clones and drops some. This table has 350,000 to 400,000 clones, roughly 12% appearing once. The sample was naive CD4+ T cells from blood. All receptors derive from a woman between 18 and 29 years old with type 1 diabetes. CDR3s include the opening cysteine and the closing phenylalanine or tryptophan. The order of the fields is clone size, J gene, D gene, V gene, CDR3 DNA, CDR3 protein. The D gene is left open where the match is weak. Clone size is given for some rows only: seen once, a few or many times, or a class if the clone is expanded.

abundance: few
j_gene: TRBJ1-4
d_gene: -
v_gene: TRBV30
CDR3nt: TGTGCCTGGGCCGACAGAAATAATGAAAAACTGTTTTTT
CDR3aa: CAWADRNNEKLFF

abundance: -
j_gene: TRBJ2-3
d_gene: TRBD2
v_gene: TRBV6-5
CDR3nt: TGTGCCAGCAGTTGGCAAGCGGGAGGCACAGATACGCAGTATTTT
CDR3aa: CASSWQAGGTDTQYF

abundance: few
j_gene: TRBJ2-5
d_gene: -
v_gene: TRBV5-6
CDR3nt: TGTGCCAGCAGCCCAGGGCCACAAGAGACCCAGTACTTC
CDR3aa: CASSPGPQETQYF

abundance: few
j_gene: TRBJ1-5
d_gene: TRBD1
v_gene: TRBV9
CDR3nt: TGTGCCAGCATCCCACCGACAGGGCGGCAGCCCCAGCATTTT
CDR3aa: CASIPPTGRQPQHF

abundance: few
j_gene: TRBJ1-5
d_gene: -
v_gene: TRBV7-2
CDR3nt: TGTGCCAGCAGGGGGGCGGATCAGCCCCAGCATTTT
CDR3aa: CASRGADQPQHF

abundance: few
j_gene: TRBJ1-4
d_gene: -
v_gene: TRBV30
CDR3nt: TGTGCCGTCTCTATGACTAATGAAAAACTGTTTTTT
CDR3aa: CAVSMTNEKLFF

abundance: few
j_gene: TRBJ2-7
d_gene: TRBD1
v_gene: TRBV7-6
CDR3nt: TGTGCCAGCAGCCCAACCCTGACAGGGCCAGGGGAGCAGTACTTC
CDR3aa: CASSPTLTGPGEQYF

abundance: few
j_gene: TRBJ2-5
d_gene: -
v_gene: TRBV19
CDR3nt: TGTGCCAGTAGTATAGGATGGGGGCACCCCGAGAAGACCCAGTACTTC
CDR3aa: CASSIGWGHPEKTQYF

abundance: few
j_gene: TRBJ1-1
d_gene: TRBD1
v_gene: TRBV30
CDR3nt: TGTGCCTGGAGCCTTTCTAGGGGGCAGCGAGCTTTCTTT
CDR3aa: CAWSLSRGQRAFF

abundance: -
j_gene: TRBJ2-7
d_gene: TRBD2
v_gene: TRBV5-1
CDR3nt: TGCGCCAGCAGCTTGGGGACTAGCGGCTACGAGCAGTACTTC
CDR3aa: CASSLGTSGYEQYF

abundance: few
j_gene: TRBJ1-1
d_gene: TRBD1
v_gene: TRBV5-4
CDR3nt: TGTGCCAGCAGTCTACAGGGGACGAACACTGAAGCTTTCTTT
CDR3aa: CASSLQGTNTEAFF

abundance: -
j_gene: TRBJ2-1
d_gene: TRBD2
v_gene: TRBV27
CDR3nt: TGTGCCAGCAGTTTGAGCGGGAGGGCCTACAATGAGCAGTTCTTC
CDR3aa: CASSLSGRAYNEQFF

abundance: -
j_gene: TRBJ2-7
d_gene: TRBD2
v_gene: TRBV9
CDR3nt: TGCTTGAGGCGGGAGTGGGAATACGAGCAGTACTTC
CDR3aa: CLRREWEYEQYF

abundance: -
j_gene: TRBJ1-2
d_gene: -
v_gene: TRBV18
CDR3nt: TGTGCCAGCTCACCACCGGGAGTGGGAGTAAGACGGGCTAACTATGGCTACACCTTC
CDR3aa: CASSPPGVGVRRANYGYTF

abundance: -
j_gene: TRBJ1-1
d_gene: TRBD1
v_gene: TRBV7-8
CDR3nt: TGTGCCAGCAGCTCCGGGACAGGGGGGCTGAGGGAAGCTTTCTTT
CDR3aa: CASSSGTGGLREAFF

abundance: -
j_gene: TRBJ1-4
d_gene: -
v_gene: TRBV5-1
CDR3nt: TGCGCCAGCAGCTTTAGGGGATCGGATGAAAAACTGTTTTTT
CDR3aa: CASSFRGSDEKLFF

abundance: few
j_gene: TRBJ2-7
d_gene: TRBD1
v_gene: TRBV4-3
CDR3nt: TGCGCCAGCAGCCAGACCCCCCACGGGACAGGGTTTTCCGAGCAGTACTTC
CDR3aa: CASSQTPHGTGFSEQYF

abundance: -
j_gene: TRBJ2-7
d_gene: -
v_gene: TRBV27
CDR3nt: TGTGCCAGCAGTCGAAGCGGGTGGGGGTCCTACGAGCAGTACTTC
CDR3aa: CASSRSGWGSYEQYF

abundance: few
j_gene: TRBJ2-3
d_gene: TRBD2
v_gene: TRBV5-1
CDR3nt: TGCGCCAGCAGCTTTGTGCGCGGGGGAGATACGCAGTATTTT
CDR3aa: CASSFVRGGDTQYF

abundance: few
j_gene: TRBJ2-7
d_gene: TRBD1
v_gene: TRBV7-9
CDR3nt: TGTGCCAGCAGCTTTGTTGGACAGGGGCTCTACGAGCAGTACTTC
CDR3aa: CASSFVGQGLYEQYF

abundance: -
j_gene: TRBJ2-1
d_gene: TRBD1
v_gene: TRBV2
CDR3nt: TGTGCCAGCAGTGAGACAGGGTTGGATGAGCAGTTCTTC
CDR3aa: CASSETGLDEQFF

abundance: few
j_gene: TRBJ1-2
d_gene: -
v_gene: TRBV27
CDR3nt: TGTGCCAGCAGTTTGGGCACCTATGGCTACACCTTC
CDR3aa: CASSLGTYGYTF

abundance: -
j_gene: TRBJ2-1
d_gene: TRBD2
v_gene: TRBV7-9
CDR3nt: TGTGCCAGCAGCACGACTAGCGGGGTCTCCTACAATGAGCAGTTCTTC
CDR3aa: CASSTTSGVSYNEQFF

abundance: -
j_gene: TRBJ1-2
d_gene: TRBD1
v_gene: TRBV7-2
CDR3nt: TGTGCCAGCAGCTTAGTGGGACAGGGAGTGGGCTACACCTTC
CDR3aa: CASSLVGQGVGYTF

abundance: few
j_gene: TRBJ2-1
d_gene: TRBD2
v_gene: TRBV6-5
CDR3nt: TGTGCCAGCAGTTCGTCCGGACTAGACGGCAATGAGCAGTTCTTC
CDR3aa: CASSSSGLDGNEQFF

abundance: -
j_gene: TRBJ2-1
d_gene: -
v_gene: TRBV4-3
CDR3nt: TGCGCCAGCAGCCAAGGATCCGGGAAGTACAATGAGCAGTTCTTC
CDR3aa: CASSQGSGKYNEQFF

abundance: -
j_gene: TRBJ1-1
d_gene: -
v_gene: TRBV11-2
CDR3nt: TGTGCCAGCAGCCGGGTCCCCGGGAGGGCGACTGAAGCTTTCTTT
CDR3aa: CASSRVPGRATEAFF

abundance: -
j_gene: TRBJ1-1
d_gene: -
v_gene: TRBV5-1
CDR3nt: TGCGCCAGCAGCTTGGCGGCAGGAACGAACACTGAAGCTTTCTTT
CDR3aa: CASSLAAGTNTEAFF

abundance: -
j_gene: TRBJ2-7
d_gene: TRBD1
v_gene: TRBV27
CDR3nt: TGTGCCAGCAGTCCGGGACAGGGGTTCAGTAGGTACGAGCAGTACTTC
CDR3aa: CASSPGQGFSRYEQYF

abundance: -
j_gene: TRBJ1-3
d_gene: TRBD1
v_gene: TRBV25-1
CDR3nt: TGTGCCAGCAGTGACCGGGGACAGGGGAACACCATATATTTT
CDR3aa: CASSDRGQGNTIYF

abundance: -
j_gene: TRBJ1-4
d_gene: TRBD1
v_gene: TRBV30
CDR3nt: TGTGCCTCTCCGGGACAGGGGCCTGAAAAACTGTTTTTT
CDR3aa: CASPGQGPEKLFF

abundance: -
j_gene: TRBJ2-1
d_gene: -
v_gene: TRBV6-6
CDR3nt: TGTGCCAGCAGCCCGAGCGGGCCCTCCTACAATGAGCAGTTCTTC
CDR3aa: CASSPSGPSYNEQFF

abundance: -
j_gene: TRBJ1-2
d_gene: -
v_gene: TRBV11-2
CDR3nt: TGTGCCAGCAGCTTATCAGGGGACGGCTACACCTTC
CDR3aa: CASSLSGDGYTF

abundance: few
j_gene: TRBJ2-7
d_gene: -
v_gene: TRBV7-2
CDR3nt: TGTGCCAGCAGCTTAGTCCAGGAGCAGTACTTC
CDR3aa: CASSLVQEQYF

abundance: few
j_gene: TRBJ2-7
d_gene: -
v_gene: TRBV5-6
CDR3nt: TGTGCCAGCAGCCAAAGAAGACTAGTGTTCGGCTACGAGCAGTACTTC
CDR3aa: CASSQRRLVFGYEQYF

abundance: -
j_gene: TRBJ2-4
d_gene: -
v_gene: TRBV5-4
CDR3nt: TGTGCCAGCAGCTGGTCTACGGGCCAGGGCATTCAGTACTTC
CDR3aa: CASSWSTGQGIQYF

abundance: -
j_gene: TRBJ1-2
d_gene: -
v_gene: TRBV5-6
CDR3nt: TGTGCCAGCAGCTTTTCATCCGTAGCGGATAGCACCTTC
CDR3aa: CASSFSSVADSTF

abundance: -
j_gene: TRBJ2-3
d_gene: TRBD1
v_gene: TRBV15
CDR3nt: TGTGCCACCAATGTGAAGGACAGGTTCACAGATACGCAGTATTTT
CDR3aa: CATNVKDRFTDTQYF

abundance: few
j_gene: TRBJ2-7
d_gene: -
v_gene: TRBV23-1
CDR3nt: TGCGCCAGCAGTCAATCCGGGAACAGAAAGTCCTACGAGCAGTACTTC
CDR3aa: CASSQSGNRKSYEQYF

abundance: -
j_gene: TRBJ1-1
d_gene: TRBD1
v_gene: TRBV28
CDR3nt: TGTGCCAGCAGTACGCCGACAGGGATTGGCACTGAAGCTTTCTTT
CDR3aa: CASSTPTGIGTEAFF

abundance: -
j_gene: TRBJ1-3
d_gene: TRBD1
v_gene: TRBV9
CDR3nt: TGTGCCAGCAGCGTAGGTCAGGGGGCGCGGGGAAACACCATATATTTT
CDR3aa: CASSVGQGARGNTIYF

abundance: -
j_gene: TRBJ1-1
d_gene: -
v_gene: TRBV29-1
CDR3nt: TGCAGCGTTGAAGCTTACAGGATGAACACTGAAGCTTTCTTT
CDR3aa: CSVEAYRMNTEAFF

abundance: few
j_gene: TRBJ1-1
d_gene: TRBD1
v_gene: TRBV5-1
CDR3nt: TGCGCCAGCAGCTTAAGATCACAGGGGGCGGGCACTGAAGCTTTCTTT
CDR3aa: CASSLRSQGAGTEAFF

abundance: few
j_gene: TRBJ2-7
d_gene: -
v_gene: TRBV7-2
CDR3nt: TGTGCCAGCAGCTCAGGATACGGCGCCTACGAGCAGTACTTC
CDR3aa: CASSSGYGAYEQYF

abundance: -
j_gene: TRBJ2-1
d_gene: TRBD1
v_gene: TRBV4-3
CDR3nt: TGCGCCAGCAGCCAACCCCTGGGACAGGGTAACAATGAGCAGTTCTTC
CDR3aa: CASSQPLGQGNNEQFF

abundance: few
j_gene: TRBJ2-3
d_gene: -
v_gene: TRBV11-3
CDR3nt: TGTGCCAGCAGCCCCCGAAACGGACAGTTCTCCACGCAGTATTTT
CDR3aa: CASSPRNGQFSTQYF